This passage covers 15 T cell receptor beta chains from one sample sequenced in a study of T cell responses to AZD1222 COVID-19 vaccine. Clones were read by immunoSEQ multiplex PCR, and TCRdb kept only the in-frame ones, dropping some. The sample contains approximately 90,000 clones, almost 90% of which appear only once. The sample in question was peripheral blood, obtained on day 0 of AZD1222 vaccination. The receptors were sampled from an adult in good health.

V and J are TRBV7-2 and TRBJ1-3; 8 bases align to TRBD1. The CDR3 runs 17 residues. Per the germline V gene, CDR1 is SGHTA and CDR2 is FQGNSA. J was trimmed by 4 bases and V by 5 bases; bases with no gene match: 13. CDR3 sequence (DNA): TGTGCCAGCAGCACGACTGCCGGGACAGGTGGCGGAAACACCATATATTTT. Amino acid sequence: CASSTTAGTGGGNTIYF.

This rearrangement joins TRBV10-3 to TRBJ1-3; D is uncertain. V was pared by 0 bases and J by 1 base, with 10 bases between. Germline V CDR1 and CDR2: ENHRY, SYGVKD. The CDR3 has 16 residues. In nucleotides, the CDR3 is TGTGCCATCAGTGAGTCGGTTGTAAGGTCTGGAAACACCATATATTTT. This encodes CAISESVVRSGNTIYF.

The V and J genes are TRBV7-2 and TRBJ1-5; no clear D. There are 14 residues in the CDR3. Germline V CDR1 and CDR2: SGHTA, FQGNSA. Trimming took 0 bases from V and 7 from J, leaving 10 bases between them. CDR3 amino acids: CASSLAYGDQPQHF. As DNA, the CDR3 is TGTGCCAGCAGCTTAGCTTATGGCGACCAGCCCCAGCATTTT.

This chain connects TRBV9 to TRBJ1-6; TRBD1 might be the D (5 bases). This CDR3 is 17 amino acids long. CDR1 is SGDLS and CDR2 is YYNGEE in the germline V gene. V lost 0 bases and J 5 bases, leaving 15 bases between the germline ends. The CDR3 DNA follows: TGTGCCAGCAGCGTAGAGTCGCAGGGCACCCATAATTCACCCCTCCACTTT. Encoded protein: CASSVESQGTHNSPLHF. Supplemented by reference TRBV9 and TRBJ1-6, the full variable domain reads DSGVTQTPKHLITATGQRVTLRCSPRSGDLSVYWYQQSLDQGLQFLIQYYNGEERAKGNILERFSAQQFPDLHSELNLSSLELGDSALYFCASSVESQGTHNSPLHFGNGTRLTVT.

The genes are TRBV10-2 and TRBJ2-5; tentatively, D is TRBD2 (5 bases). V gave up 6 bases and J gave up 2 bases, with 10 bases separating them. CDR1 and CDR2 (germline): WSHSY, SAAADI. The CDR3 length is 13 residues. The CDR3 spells CASSATGQETQYF. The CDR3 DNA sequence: TGCGCCAGCAGCGCGACGGGGCAAGAGACCCAGTACTTC.

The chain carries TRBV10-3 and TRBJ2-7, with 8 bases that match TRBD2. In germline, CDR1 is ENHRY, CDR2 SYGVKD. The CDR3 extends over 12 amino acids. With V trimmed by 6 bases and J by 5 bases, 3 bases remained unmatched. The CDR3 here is CAISGGADEQYF. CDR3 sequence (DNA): TGTGCCATCAGCGGGGGGGCTGACGAGCAGTACTTC.

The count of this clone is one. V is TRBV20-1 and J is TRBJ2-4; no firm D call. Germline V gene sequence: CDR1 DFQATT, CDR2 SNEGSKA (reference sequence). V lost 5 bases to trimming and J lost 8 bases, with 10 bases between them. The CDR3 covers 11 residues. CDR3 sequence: CSALPEDIQYF. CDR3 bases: TGCAGTGCTTTACCCGAGGACATTCAGTACTTC.

CDR3 in DNA: TGTGCCAGCCCCCCGGCCGACAGGGCTGGGGCCAACGTCCTGACTTTC. This sequence encodes CASPPADRAGANVLTF. The rearrangement uses TRBV3-1 (or the pseudogene TRBV3-2) and TRBJ2-6, with TRBD1 matching over 7 bases. The CDR3 has 16 residues. Unmatched junction bases numbered 9, after V lost 8 bases and J lost 2 bases. CDR1 LGHDT and CDR2 YNNKEL come from the germline V gene (reference sequence).

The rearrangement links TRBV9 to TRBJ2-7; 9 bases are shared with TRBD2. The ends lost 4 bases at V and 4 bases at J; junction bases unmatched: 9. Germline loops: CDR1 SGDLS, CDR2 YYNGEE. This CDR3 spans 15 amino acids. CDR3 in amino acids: CASSPGLAGPYEQYF. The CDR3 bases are TGTGCCAGCAGCCCTGGGCTAGCGGGGCCTTACGAGCAGTACTTC.

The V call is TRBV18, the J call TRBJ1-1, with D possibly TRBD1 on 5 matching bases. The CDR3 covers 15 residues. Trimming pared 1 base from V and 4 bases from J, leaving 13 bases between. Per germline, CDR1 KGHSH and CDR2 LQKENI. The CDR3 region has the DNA TGTGCCAGCTCACCACGGGGCAGGGATCGCACTGAAGCTTTCTTT. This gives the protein CASSPRGRDRTEAFF.

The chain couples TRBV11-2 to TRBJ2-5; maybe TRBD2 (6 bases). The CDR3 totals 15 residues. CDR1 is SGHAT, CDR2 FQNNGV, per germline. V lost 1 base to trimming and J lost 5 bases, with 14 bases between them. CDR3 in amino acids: CASSLGGGDWETQYF. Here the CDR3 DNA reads TGTGCCAGCAGCTTAGGTGGCGGGGACTGGGAGACCCAGTACTTC.

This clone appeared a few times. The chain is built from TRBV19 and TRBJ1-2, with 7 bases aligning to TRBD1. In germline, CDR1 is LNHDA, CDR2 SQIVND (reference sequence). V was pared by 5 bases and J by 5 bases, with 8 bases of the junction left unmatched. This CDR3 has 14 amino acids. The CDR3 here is CASSDEGRGYGYTF. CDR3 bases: TGTGCCAGTAGTGACGAAGGCAGGGGGTATGGCTACACCTTC. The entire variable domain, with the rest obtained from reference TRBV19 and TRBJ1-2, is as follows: DGGITQSPKYLFRKEGQNVTLSCEQNLNHDAMYWYRQDPGQGLRLIYYSQIVNDFQKGDIAEGYSVSREKKESFPLTVTSAQKNPTAFYLCASSDEGRGYGYTFGSGTRLTVV.

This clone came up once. The CDR3: CSAGTGNTGELFF. The CDR3 coding sequence is TGCAGCGCTGGGACGGGAAACACCGGGGAGCTGTTTTTT. This chain joins TRBV29-1 and TRBJ2-2, with D possibly being TRBD1 or TRBD2 (5 bases each). From germline, CDR1 is SQVTM and CDR2 ANQGSEA. The CDR3 runs 13 residues. V was trimmed by 7 bases and J by 2 bases, leaving 11 bases between them.

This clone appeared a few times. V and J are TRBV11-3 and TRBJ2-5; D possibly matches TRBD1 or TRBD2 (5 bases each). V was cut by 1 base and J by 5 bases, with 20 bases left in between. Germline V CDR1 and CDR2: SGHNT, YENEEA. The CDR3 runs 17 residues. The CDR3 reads CASSLGLVRGLSETQYF. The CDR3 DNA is TGTGCCAGCAGCTTAGGTTTGGTCCGGGGCCTCAGCGAGACCCAGTACTTC.

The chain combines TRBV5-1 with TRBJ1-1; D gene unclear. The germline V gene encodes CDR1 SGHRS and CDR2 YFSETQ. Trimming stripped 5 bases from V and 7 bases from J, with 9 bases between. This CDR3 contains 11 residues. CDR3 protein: CASRGGFEAFF. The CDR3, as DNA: TGCGCCAGCAGAGGAGGGTTTGAAGCTTTCTTT.